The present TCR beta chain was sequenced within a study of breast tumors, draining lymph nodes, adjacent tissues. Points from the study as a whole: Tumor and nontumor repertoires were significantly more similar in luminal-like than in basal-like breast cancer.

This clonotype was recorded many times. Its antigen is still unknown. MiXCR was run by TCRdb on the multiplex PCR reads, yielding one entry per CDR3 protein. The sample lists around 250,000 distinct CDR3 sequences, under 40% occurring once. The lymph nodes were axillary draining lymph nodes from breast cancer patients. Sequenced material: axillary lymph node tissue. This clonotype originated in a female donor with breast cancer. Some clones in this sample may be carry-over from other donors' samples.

The CDR3 reads CASSQVDRGYNEQFF. CDR3 DNA sequence: TGCGCCAGCAGCCAAGTCGACAGGGGATACAATGAGCAGTTCTTC. V usage is TRBV4-3 and J usage is TRBJ2-1; 8 bases align to TRBD1. This CDR3 has 15 residues. After removal of 1 base from V and 4 bases from J, the junction contained 3 bases not matched to a gene. Germline lookup yields CDR1 LGHNA and CDR2 YSLEER.